This T cell receptor beta chain appears in the sequencing data of a study of OX40 agonist ivuxolimab in advanced cancers. Study background: Patient treatment consisted of intravenous ivuxolimab administration every 2 weeks at 0.01 to 10 mg/kg.

The V and J ends lost 1 base and 7 bases respectively, with 11 bases between them. CDR3 length: 14 residues. Germline V CDR1 and CDR2: SEHNR, FQNEAQ (reference sequence). Only in-frame clones appear in the TCRdb table, and some are missing; sequencing was by immunoSEQ multiplex PCR. Of about 52,000 clones listed, about 93% are singletons. This clonotype originated in an adult with an advanced solid tumor such as melanoma, head and neck, liver or kidney cancer. The chain links TRBV7-9 to TRBJ1-5, with a possible D match to TRBD1 (6 bases). The sample here was CD4+ or CD8+ T cells sorted from blood, taken in a trial of the OX40 agonist ivuxolimab. The CDR3 region is CASSLGGGGQPQHF. The CDR3 DNA sequence: TGTGCCAGCAGCTTAGGGGGAGGGGGGCAGCCCCAGCATTTT.